Listed below are T cell receptor beta chains from one sample, sequenced in a study of T cells after posttransplantation cyclophosphamide. The method was immunoSEQ multiplex PCR; TCRdb's version includes in-frame clones alone and lacks a portion of them. The sample has about 52,000 clones, 94% seen once. The sequenced sample consisted of PBMCs. The source of these receptors is a woman in her thirties in good health and a related stem cell transplant donor. The CDR3 runs from the conserved cysteine through the conserved F or W. Each record gives: clone size, J gene, V gene, D gene, CDR3 DNA, CDR3 protein. The D gene is left open where the match is weak. Clone size, where shown, is once, few, many, or a class for clones that have expanded.

clone_size: .
j_call: TRBJ1-2
v_call: TRBV4-2
d_call: TRBD1
cdr3_nt: TGTGCCAGCAGCCCGCGACAGGGCCAGGCGTATGGCTACACCTTC
cdr3_aa: CASSPRQGQAYGYTF

clone_size: .
j_call: TRBJ2-1
v_call: TRBV7-3
d_call: TRBD2
cdr3_nt: TGTGCCAGCAGGTTGGGCGGGGGGAACTACAATGAGCAGTTCTTC
cdr3_aa: CASRLGGGNYNEQFF

clone_size: .
j_call: TRBJ2-5
v_call: TRBV6-5
d_call: .
cdr3_nt: TGTGCCAGCAGCCGGGACAACCAAGAGACCCAGTACTTC
cdr3_aa: CASSRDNQETQYF

clone_size: few
j_call: TRBJ2-7
v_call: TRBV20-1
d_call: .
cdr3_nt: TGCAGTGCTAGACCTTCCTACGAGCAGTACTTC
cdr3_aa: CSARPSYEQYF

clone_size: .
j_call: TRBJ1-1
v_call: TRBV6-5
d_call: TRBD1
cdr3_nt: TGTGCCAGCAGGTCGCAGGGGGCACGGACTGAAGCTTTCTTT
cdr3_aa: CASRSQGARTEAFF

clone_size: few
j_call: TRBJ2-7
v_call: TRBV5-1
d_call: .
cdr3_nt: TGCGCCAGCAGCTTGGGTCAGGGAAGAATTTACGAGCAGTACTTC
cdr3_aa: CASSLGQGRIYEQYF

clone_size: .
j_call: TRBJ2-1
v_call: TRBV6-1
d_call: .
cdr3_nt: TGTGCCAGCAGTGAAGGGGGAGGGGGCTCCTACAATGAGCAGTTCTTC
cdr3_aa: CASSEGGGGSYNEQFF

clone_size: .
j_call: TRBJ1-5
v_call: TRBV19
d_call: TRBD1
cdr3_nt: TGTGCCAGTAGCCCATTGACAGGGGCCAACCAGCCCCAGCATTTT
cdr3_aa: CASSPLTGANQPQHF

clone_size: .
j_call: TRBJ2-5
v_call: TRBV5-5
d_call: TRBD1
cdr3_nt: TGTGCCAGCAGCTTGGGAGCCGGGACAGTGGCAGAGACCCAGTACTTC
cdr3_aa: CASSLGAGTVAETQYF

clone_size: .
j_call: TRBJ2-3
v_call: TRBV7-9
d_call: .
cdr3_nt: TGTGCCAGCAGCCCCGGACAGTCCACAGATACGCAGTATTTT
cdr3_aa: CASSPGQSTDTQYF

clone_size: .
j_call: TRBJ2-7
v_call: TRBV6-5
d_call: TRBD2
cdr3_nt: TGTGCCAGCAGTCTTGAGGGACTAGCGGGATTCACGTACTTC
cdr3_aa: CASSLEGLAGFTYF

clone_size: .
j_call: TRBJ1-2
v_call: TRBV2
d_call: TRBD1
cdr3_nt: TGTGCCAGCAGACTTCTAGGACAGGGAAAGGGCTACACCTTC
cdr3_aa: CASRLLGQGKGYTF

clone_size: .
j_call: TRBJ1-1
v_call: TRBV19
d_call: .
cdr3_nt: TGTGCCAGTAGTTCTCTACTGGTTCTCAACTCTGAAGCTTTCTTT
cdr3_aa: CASSSLLVLNSEAFF

clone_size: .
j_call: TRBJ2-1
v_call: TRBV5-1
d_call: .
cdr3_nt: TGCGCCAGCAGCTTGGGGTCCAGTATCAACAATGAGCAGTTCTTC
cdr3_aa: CASSLGSSINNEQFF

clone_size: .
j_call: TRBJ1-3
v_call: TRBV18
d_call: .
cdr3_nt: TGTGCCAGCTCCCTCGGCCCTCCAGGCTCCTCTGGAAACACCATATATTTT
cdr3_aa: CASSLGPPGSSGNTIYF

clone_size: .
j_call: TRBJ2-7
v_call: TRBV19
d_call: .
cdr3_nt: TGTGCCAGTAGTTTGAGCCCGTTGGGCTCCCACGAGCAGTACTTC
cdr3_aa: CASSLSPLGSHEQYF

clone_size: .
j_call: TRBJ2-2
v_call: TRBV7-8
d_call: TRBD2
cdr3_nt: TGTGCCAGCAGCTTATTCCGCGGGGGAAACACCGGGGAGCTGTTTTTT
cdr3_aa: CASSLFRGGNTGELFF

clone_size: .
j_call: TRBJ1-5
v_call: TRBV19
d_call: TRBD1
cdr3_nt: TGTGCCAGCCACCCCCGACAGGGGGCGGTATGGAATCAGCCCCAGCATTTT
cdr3_aa: CASHPRQGAVWNQPQHF

clone_size: .
j_call: TRBJ1-5
v_call: TRBV7-8
d_call: TRBD1
cdr3_nt: TGTGCCAGCAGCCGAGGTACAGGGGGGAGCAATCAGCCCCAGCATTTT
cdr3_aa: CASSRGTGGSNQPQHF

clone_size: .
j_call: TRBJ1-1
v_call: TRBV6-6
d_call: TRBD1
cdr3_nt: TGTGCCAGCAGTACCGGGACAGTTGCCACTGAAGCTTTCTTT
cdr3_aa: CASSTGTVATEAFF

clone_size: .
j_call: TRBJ1-6
v_call: TRBV4-3
d_call: TRBD1
cdr3_nt: TGCGCCAGCAGCCAAACCCCCGGGACAGGGTATTCACCCCTCCACTTT
cdr3_aa: CASSQTPGTGYSPLHF

clone_size: .
j_call: TRBJ2-7
v_call: TRBV2
d_call: TRBD1
cdr3_nt: TGTGCCAGCAGTGCCCCGGGACAGCCCTTCTACGAGCAGTACTTC
cdr3_aa: CASSAPGQPFYEQYF

clone_size: .
j_call: TRBJ1-6
v_call: TRBV6-5
d_call: .
cdr3_nt: TGTGCCAGCACGGTCGGCTATAATTCACCCCTCCACTTT
cdr3_aa: CASTVGYNSPLHF

clone_size: .
j_call: TRBJ2-5
v_call: TRBV2
d_call: TRBD2
cdr3_nt: TGTGCCAGCAGGACTAGCGGGGGCCCCCAAGAGACCCAGTACTTC
cdr3_aa: CASRTSGGPQETQYF

clone_size: .
j_call: TRBJ1-5
v_call: TRBV19
d_call: TRBD1
cdr3_nt: TGTGCCAGTAGAAGGACAGGGGACAATCAGCCCCAGCATTTT
cdr3_aa: CASRRTGDNQPQHF

clone_size: .
j_call: TRBJ2-1
v_call: TRBV30
d_call: .
cdr3_nt: TGTGCCTGGACCCTGGGACTTAGTGGCGGTGAGCAGTTCTTC
cdr3_aa: CAWTLGLSGGEQFF

clone_size: .
j_call: TRBJ1-5
v_call: TRBV21-1
d_call: .
cdr3_nt: TGTGCCAGCAGCCATCTAGGGGCATTGTATAGCAATCAGCCCCAGCATTTT
cdr3_aa: CASSHLGALYSNQPQHF

clone_size: .
j_call: TRBJ1-6
v_call: TRBV19
d_call: .
cdr3_nt: TGTGCCAGTAGTATGGGCCTGAGGGATTCACCCCTCCACTTT
cdr3_aa: CASSMGLRDSPLHF

clone_size: few
j_call: TRBJ2-3
v_call: TRBV19
d_call: TRBD2
cdr3_nt: TGTGCCAGTAGTATACAGAGCGGGGGCACAGATACGCAGTATTTT
cdr3_aa: CASSIQSGGTDTQYF

clone_size: .
j_call: TRBJ1-6
v_call: TRBV25-1
d_call: .
cdr3_nt: TGTGCCAGCAGTGTAGGGGGAGTTAATTCACCCCTCCACTTT
cdr3_aa: CASSVGGVNSPLHF

clone_size: .
j_call: TRBJ2-7
v_call: TRBV7-2
d_call: TRBD1
cdr3_nt: TGTGCCAGCAGCTCGCAGACAGGGTCCTACGAGCAGTACTTC
cdr3_aa: CASSSQTGSYEQYF

clone_size: .
j_call: TRBJ1-2
v_call: TRBV28
d_call: .
cdr3_nt: TGTGCCAGCAGTTCAGGACAGTCGCCCTATGGCTACACCTTC
cdr3_aa: CASSSGQSPYGYTF

clone_size: .
j_call: TRBJ2-1
v_call: TRBV5-4
d_call: TRBD2
cdr3_nt: TGTGCCAGCAGCCAGACTAGCGGGGTGGGAGGTGAGCAGTTCTTC
cdr3_aa: CASSQTSGVGGEQFF

clone_size: .
j_call: TRBJ1-2
v_call: TRBV4-2
d_call: TRBD1
cdr3_nt: TGTGCCAGCAGCCAAGATCTACAGGGGGGGAGTGGCTACACCTTC
cdr3_aa: CASSQDLQGGSGYTF

clone_size: once
j_call: TRBJ2-2
v_call: TRBV2
d_call: TRBD2
cdr3_nt: TGTGCCAGCAGTGACGGGCTAGCGGGGCCCACCGGGGAGCTGTTTTTT
cdr3_aa: CASSDGLAGPTGELFF

clone_size: .
j_call: TRBJ2-7
v_call: TRBV6-1
d_call: .
cdr3_nt: TGTGCCAGCAGTGACCTACAGTCCTACGAGCAGTACTTC
cdr3_aa: CASSDLQSYEQYF

clone_size: .
j_call: TRBJ1-4
v_call: TRBV7-8
d_call: TRBD1
cdr3_nt: TGTGCCAGCAGCTTAGACAGGGGGGTTGCAACTAATGAAAAACTGTTTTTT
cdr3_aa: CASSLDRGVATNEKLFF

clone_size: .
j_call: TRBJ1-1
v_call: TRBV6-6
d_call: .
cdr3_nt: TGTGCCAGCAGTTATTCTGAGGGCACTGAAGCTTTCTTT
cdr3_aa: CASSYSEGTEAFF

clone_size: .
j_call: TRBJ1-2
v_call: TRBV28
d_call: TRBD1
cdr3_nt: TGTGCCAGCAGTCTCCACACAGGGGGCGGCGGCTACACCTTC
cdr3_aa: CASSLHTGGGGYTF

clone_size: .
j_call: TRBJ2-7
v_call: TRBV10-3
d_call: .
cdr3_nt: TGTGCCATCAGCTCGCAGGTCTACGAGCAGTACTTC
cdr3_aa: CAISSQVYEQYF